The TCR beta chain described here comes from a study of blood T cells in healthy people across ages. Primed by a sample-barcoded 5' primer and a J-beta primer mix, a second PCR proceeded for about 7 to 11 cycles. With 12 random nucleotides, a template-switch adaptor tagged each individual cDNA molecule. Each CDR3 protein gets one entry after TCRdb re-called the 5' RACE reads with MiXCR. The table lists roughly 1,500,000 distinct CDR3 sequences, about 43% of them singletons. CDR3 length equals 16 residues. Germline CDR1 reads MNHEY; CDR2 reads SMNVEV (reference sequence). Trimming removed 5 bases at V and 4 bases at J, with 18 bases between.

The V call is TRBV27, the J call TRBJ2-1; D may correspond to TRBD1 or TRBD2 (6 bases each). Sequencing input: blood. This TCR was recovered from a woman younger than 35 in good health. The CDR3 region has the DNA TGTGCCAGCAGTCCAGCCAAGGGGGGAAGATACAATGAGCAGTTCTTC. It codes for CASSPAKGGRYNEQFF.